This T cell receptor (beta chain) was captured by sequencing in a study of tumor and adjacent non-tumor tissue in lung cancer (dated by TCRdb to between 2017 and 2018). Context from the whole study: Of the cohort, eleven to twelve patients had adenocarcinoma, 2 had squamous cell carcinoma and 1 had small cell lung cancer. The approximately 15 enrolled patients, of whom approximately ten were men and 5 were women, were aged about 31 to 85 years and were diagnosed with TNM stage I to III disease. In total, sequencing yielded 125,075,908 productive TCRbeta reads, which works out to an average of about 4.2 million reads per sample. The study compared bulk TCRbeta repertoires between lung tumor tissue and matched distant non-tumor lung tissue from over twelve lung cancer patients. For each patient, one tumor sample and one normal lung sample were taken, giving approximately 29 paired specimens that underwent TCRbeta CDR3 sequencing.

The CDR1 and CDR2 encoded by the germline V gene are SGHAT and FQNNGV. The CDR3 goes from the cysteine to the phenylalanine over 16 residues. Here the CDR3 DNA is all that survives: 48 bases in frame from base 1. V is shortened by 5 bases, J by 2 bases, and the region joining them spans 17 bases. Bulk unsorted tissue served as the source for RNA extraction, and RNA quality was assessed using a NanoDrop ND-1000 and an Agilent 2100. The donors were newly diagnosed lung cancer patients admitted for thoracic surgery in China from August to November 2014 who had not received prior chemotherapy. The study excluded patients who had received radiotherapy or chemotherapy before or who had another cancer at the same time. Pieces of surgical tissue measuring roughly 1-2.3 cm3 were kept in RNAlater solution and stored at -80 degrees C until use. Libraries were built with multiplex PCR. The run used an Illumina HiSeq 2500. TCRbeta libraries were built by three rounds of nested PCR using primers (Table S4), following protocols modified from ARM-PCR. Before sequencing, PCR products in the 200-500 bp range were cut out of the gel and cleaned up using the QIAquick gel extraction kit. The study's processing was this. Trimmomatic was used to clean the reads, FLASH was used to merge the reads into complete CDR3 sequences, and MiTCR was used to assign the reads to V(D)J germline segments. Clonal diversity was computed as the inverse Simpson's index with VDJtools. In-frame sequences without a premature stop codon were defined as productive reads. The raw public data were reprocessed by TCRdb itself: fastp quality trimming at Q25, MiXCR clonotype calling, in-frame beta chains only. Records with the same CDR3 protein are collapsed into one entry carrying the most frequent genes and DNA. TCRdb's processing, not the authors' own work, is the source of the V and J calls. The sample profile shows fewer than 120,000 distinct CDR3 sequences; 84% of them were found once. The ten top clones hold approximately 22% of the sample.

Worth noting for this clonotype: Its antigen has not been determined. No much larger clone is present one base from it, and per-base qualities are unavailable.

Results the study describes overall, beyond this receptor: TCR diversity (inverse Simpson) was significantly higher in tumor than in normal lung tissue (roughly 430 vs 170, P = 0.0075, Mann-Whitney U test). Only about 15 patients were in the cohort, and the authors stated that larger samples and more detailed clinical data are needed. TCR diversity was significantly higher in younger patients, and higher tumor TCR diversity was associated with shorter overall and disease-free survival. The methods do not name the sequencing platform or mention unique molecular identifiers. The top 100 clones made up a significantly larger cumulative share of the repertoire in normal lung than in tumor tissue. Peripheral blood was not sequenced, so blood TCRbeta repertoires in these lung cancer patients were not examined.

This chain joins TRBV11-2 to TRBJ2-3, and possibly TRBD2, on 6 matching bases. Sequenced sample: lung tumor tissue. This clonotype was obtained from a man aged 65-85 years with non-small cell lung cancer. The bases read TGTGCCAGCAGCACCCACATGGGGGGTCCCACAGATACGCAGTATTTT. This gives the protein CASSTHMGGPTDTQYF.